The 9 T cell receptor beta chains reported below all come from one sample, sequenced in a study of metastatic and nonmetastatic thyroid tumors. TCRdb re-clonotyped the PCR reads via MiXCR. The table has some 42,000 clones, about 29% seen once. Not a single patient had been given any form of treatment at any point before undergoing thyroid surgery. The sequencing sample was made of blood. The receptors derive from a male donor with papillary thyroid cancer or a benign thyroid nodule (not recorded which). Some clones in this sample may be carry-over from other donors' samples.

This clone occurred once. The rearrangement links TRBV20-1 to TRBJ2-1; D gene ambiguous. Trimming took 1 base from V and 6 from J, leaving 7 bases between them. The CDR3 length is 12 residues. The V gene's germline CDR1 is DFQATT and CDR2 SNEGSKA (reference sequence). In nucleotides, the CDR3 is TGCAGTGCTAGAGCGCGGATCAATGAGCAGTTCTTC. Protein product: CSARARINEQFF.

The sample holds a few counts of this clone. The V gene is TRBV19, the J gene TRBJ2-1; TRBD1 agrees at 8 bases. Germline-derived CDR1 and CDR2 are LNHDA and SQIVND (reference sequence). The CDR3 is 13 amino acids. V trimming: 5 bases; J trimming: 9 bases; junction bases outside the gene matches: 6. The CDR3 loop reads CASSVPTGAEQFF. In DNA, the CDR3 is TGTGCCAGTAGTGTCCCGACAGGGGCTGAGCAGTTCTTC.

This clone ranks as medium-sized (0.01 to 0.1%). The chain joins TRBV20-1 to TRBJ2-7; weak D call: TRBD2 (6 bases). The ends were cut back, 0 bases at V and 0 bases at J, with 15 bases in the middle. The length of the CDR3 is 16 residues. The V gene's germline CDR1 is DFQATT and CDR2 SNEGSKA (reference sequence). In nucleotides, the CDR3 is TGCAGTGCTAGAGATCGGGACGGGAGACACTCCTACGAGCAGTACTTC. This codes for CSARDRDGRHSYEQYF.

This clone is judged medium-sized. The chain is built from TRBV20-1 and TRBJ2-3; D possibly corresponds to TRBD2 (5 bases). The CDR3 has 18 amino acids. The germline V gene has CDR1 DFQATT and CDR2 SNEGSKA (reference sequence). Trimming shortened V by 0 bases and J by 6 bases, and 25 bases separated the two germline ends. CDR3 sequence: CSARDSPRRGRRGDTQYF. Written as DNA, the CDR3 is TGCAGTGCTAGAGATTCCCCCCGTCGAGGCAGACGAGGGGATACGCAGTATTTT.

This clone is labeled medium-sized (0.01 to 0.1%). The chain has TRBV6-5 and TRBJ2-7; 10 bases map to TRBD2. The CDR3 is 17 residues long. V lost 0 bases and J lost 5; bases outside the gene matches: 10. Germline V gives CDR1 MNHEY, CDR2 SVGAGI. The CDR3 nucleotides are TGTGCCAGCAGTTACTCGTTTTCTAGCGGGAGACTTAACGAGCAGTACTTC. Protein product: CASSYSFSSGRLNEQYF.

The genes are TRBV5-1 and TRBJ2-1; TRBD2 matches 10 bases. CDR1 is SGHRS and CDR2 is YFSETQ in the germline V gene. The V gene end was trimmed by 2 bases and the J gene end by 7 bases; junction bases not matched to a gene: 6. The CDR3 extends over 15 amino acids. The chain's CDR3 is CASSLSGGVVNEQFF. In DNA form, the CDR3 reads TGCGCCAGCAGCTTAAGCGGGGGGGTCGTGAATGAGCAGTTCTTC.

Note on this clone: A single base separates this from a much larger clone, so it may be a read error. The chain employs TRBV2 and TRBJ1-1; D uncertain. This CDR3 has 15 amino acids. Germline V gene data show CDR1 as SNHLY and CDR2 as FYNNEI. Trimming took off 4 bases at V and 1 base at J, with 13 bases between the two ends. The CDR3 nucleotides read TGTGCCAGCAGTGGACTGAGGGTCGCGAACACTGAAGCTTTCTTT. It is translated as CASSGLRVANTEAFF.

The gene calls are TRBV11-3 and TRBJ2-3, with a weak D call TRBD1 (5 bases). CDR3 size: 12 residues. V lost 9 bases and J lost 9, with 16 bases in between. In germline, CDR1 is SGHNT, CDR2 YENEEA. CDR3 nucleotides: TGTGCCAGGGCCCTCTCAGGGCTCACGCAGTATTTT. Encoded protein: CARALSGLTQYF.

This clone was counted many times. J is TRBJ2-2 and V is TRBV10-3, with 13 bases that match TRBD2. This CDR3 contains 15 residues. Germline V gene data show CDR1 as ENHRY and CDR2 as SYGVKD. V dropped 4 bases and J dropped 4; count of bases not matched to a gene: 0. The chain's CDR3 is CAISGTSGSTGELFF. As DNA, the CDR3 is TGTGCCATCAGTGGGACTAGCGGGAGCACCGGGGAGCTGTTTTTT.